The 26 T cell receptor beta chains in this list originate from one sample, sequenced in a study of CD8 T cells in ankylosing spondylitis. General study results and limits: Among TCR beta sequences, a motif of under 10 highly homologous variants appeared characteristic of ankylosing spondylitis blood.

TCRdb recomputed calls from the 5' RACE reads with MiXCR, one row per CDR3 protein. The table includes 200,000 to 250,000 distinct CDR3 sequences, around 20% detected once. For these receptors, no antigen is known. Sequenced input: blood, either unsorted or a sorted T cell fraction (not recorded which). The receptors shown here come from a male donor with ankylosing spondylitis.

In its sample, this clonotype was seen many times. In DNA form, the CDR3 reads TGCGCCAGCAGCCAAGATGTTAGCGGGAGCTACGAGCAGTACTTC. It encodes CASSQDVSGSYEQYF. The rearrangement joins TRBV4-1 to TRBJ2-7; 9 bases map to TRBD2. Unmatched junction bases numbered 3, after V lost 0 bases and J lost 3 bases. Germline lookup yields CDR1 MGHRA and CDR2 YSYEKL. The CDR3 extends over 15 amino acids.

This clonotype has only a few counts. Here the CDR3 reads CASSLGWMGRLGRDTDTQYF. The DNA for the CDR3 is TGTGCCAGCAGCTTAGGGTGGATGGGGCGTCTGGGGAGGGACACAGATACGCAGTATTTT. The V and J genes are TRBV11-2 and TRBJ2-3; 7 positions match TRBD2. The V and J ends lost 1 base and 2 bases, in that order; junction bases with no gene match: 18. From germline, CDR1 is SGHAT and CDR2 FQNNGV. The CDR3 loop spans 20 amino acids. The variable domain in full, completed from reference TRBV11-2 and TRBJ2-3, reads EAGVAQSPRYKIIEKRQSVAFWCNPISGHATLYWYQQILGQGPKLLIQFQNNGVVDDSQLPKDRFSAERLKGVDSTLKIQPAKLEDSAVYLCASSLGWMGRLGRDTDTQYFGPGTRLTVL.

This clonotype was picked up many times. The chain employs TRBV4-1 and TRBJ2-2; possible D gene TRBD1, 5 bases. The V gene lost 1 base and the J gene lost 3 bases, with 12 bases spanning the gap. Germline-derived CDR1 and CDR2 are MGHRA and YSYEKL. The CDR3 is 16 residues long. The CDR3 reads CASSQGWGSDTGELFF. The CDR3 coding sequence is TGCGCCAGCAGCCAAGGTTGGGGCAGTGACACCGGGGAGCTGTTTTTT.

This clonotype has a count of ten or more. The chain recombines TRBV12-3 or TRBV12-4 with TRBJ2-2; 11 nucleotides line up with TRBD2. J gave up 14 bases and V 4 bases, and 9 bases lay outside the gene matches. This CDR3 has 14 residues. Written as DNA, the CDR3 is TGTGCCAGCAGTTCTCGACTAGCGGGACGTGATCTGTTTTTT. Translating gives CASSSRLAGRDLFF.

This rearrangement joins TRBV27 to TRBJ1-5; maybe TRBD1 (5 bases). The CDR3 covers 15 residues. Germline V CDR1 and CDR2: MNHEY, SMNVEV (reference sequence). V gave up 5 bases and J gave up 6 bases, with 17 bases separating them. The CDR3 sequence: CASSRIQGFGQPQHF. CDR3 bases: TGTGCCAGCAGTCGAATTCAGGGCTTCGGTCAGCCCCAGCATTTT.

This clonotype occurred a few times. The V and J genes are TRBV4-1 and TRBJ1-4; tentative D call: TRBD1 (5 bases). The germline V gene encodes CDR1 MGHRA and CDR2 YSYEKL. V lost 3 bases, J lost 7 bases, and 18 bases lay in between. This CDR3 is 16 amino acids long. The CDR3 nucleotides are TGCGCCAGCAGCCAGGACGAGGGGTTGGTTGGTGAAAAACTGTTTTTT. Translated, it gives CASSQDEGLVGEKLFF.

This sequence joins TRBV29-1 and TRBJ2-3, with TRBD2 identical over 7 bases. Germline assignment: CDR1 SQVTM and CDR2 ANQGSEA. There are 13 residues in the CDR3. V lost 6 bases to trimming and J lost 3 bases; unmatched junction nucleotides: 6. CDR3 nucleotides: TGCAGCGTATCTGGGGGGGGTACAGATACGCAGTATTTT. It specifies CSVSGGGTDTQYF.

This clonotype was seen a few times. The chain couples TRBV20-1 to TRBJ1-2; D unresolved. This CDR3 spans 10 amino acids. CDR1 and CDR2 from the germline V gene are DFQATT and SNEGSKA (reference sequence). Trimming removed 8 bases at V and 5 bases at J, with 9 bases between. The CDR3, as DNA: TGCAGTACGGACGCGTATGGCTACACCTTC. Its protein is CSTDAYGYTF.

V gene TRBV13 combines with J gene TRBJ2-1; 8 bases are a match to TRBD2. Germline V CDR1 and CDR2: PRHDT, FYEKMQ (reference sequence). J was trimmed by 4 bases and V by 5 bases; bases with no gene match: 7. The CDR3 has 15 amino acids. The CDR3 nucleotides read TGTGCCAGCAGCGACGGGACTAGTATGTACAATGAGCAGTTCTTC. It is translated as CASSDGTSMYNEQFF. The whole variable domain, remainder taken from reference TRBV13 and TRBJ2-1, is AAGVIQSPRHLIKEKRETATLKCYPIPRHDTVYWYQQGPGQDPQFLISFYEKMQSDKGSIPDRFSAQQFSDYHSELNMSSLELGDSALYFCASSDGTSMYNEQFFGPGTRLTVL.

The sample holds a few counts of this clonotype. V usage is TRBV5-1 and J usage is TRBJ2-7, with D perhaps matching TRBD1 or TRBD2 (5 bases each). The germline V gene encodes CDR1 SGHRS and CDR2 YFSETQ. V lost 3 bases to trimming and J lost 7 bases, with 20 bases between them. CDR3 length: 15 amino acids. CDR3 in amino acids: CASSYDLGDMREQYF. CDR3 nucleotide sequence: TGCGCCAGCAGCTATGACTTGGGGGATATGAGGGAGCAGTACTTC.

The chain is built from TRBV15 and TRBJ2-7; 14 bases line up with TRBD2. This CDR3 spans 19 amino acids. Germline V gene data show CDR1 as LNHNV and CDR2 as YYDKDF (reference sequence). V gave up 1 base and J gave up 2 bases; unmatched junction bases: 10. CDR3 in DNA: TGTGCCACCAGCAGAGGGAGGCGACTAGCGGGAGGGGAGGCCTACGAGCAGTACTTC. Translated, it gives CATSRGRRLAGGEAYEQYF.

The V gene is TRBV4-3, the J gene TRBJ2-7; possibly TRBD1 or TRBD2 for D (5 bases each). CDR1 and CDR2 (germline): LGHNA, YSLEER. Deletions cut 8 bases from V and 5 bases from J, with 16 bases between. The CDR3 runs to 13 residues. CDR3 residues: CASAPGPEDEQYF. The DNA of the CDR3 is TGCGCCAGCGCACCGGGACCCGAGGACGAGCAGTACTTC.

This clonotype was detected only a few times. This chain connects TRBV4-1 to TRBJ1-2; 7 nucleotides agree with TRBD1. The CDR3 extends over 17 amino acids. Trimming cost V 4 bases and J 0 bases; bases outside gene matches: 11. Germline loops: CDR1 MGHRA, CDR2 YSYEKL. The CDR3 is CASSPPLGTESNYGYTF. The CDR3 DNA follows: TGCGCCAGCAGCCCACCTTTGGGGACAGAATCTAACTATGGCTACACCTTC.

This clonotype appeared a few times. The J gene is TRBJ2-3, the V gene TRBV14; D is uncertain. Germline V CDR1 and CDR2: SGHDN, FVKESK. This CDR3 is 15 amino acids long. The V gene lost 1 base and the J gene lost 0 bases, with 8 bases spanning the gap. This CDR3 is CASSQVRSSTDTQYF. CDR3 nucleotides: TGTGCCAGCAGCCAAGTACGGTCTAGCACAGATACGCAGTATTTT.

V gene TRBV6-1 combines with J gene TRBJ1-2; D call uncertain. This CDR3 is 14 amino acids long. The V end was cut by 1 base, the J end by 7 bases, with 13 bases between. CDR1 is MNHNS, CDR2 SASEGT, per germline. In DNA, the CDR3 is TGTGCCAGCAGTGAAGTTATAGGGCGCCCTGGCTACACCTTC. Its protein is CASSEVIGRPGYTF.

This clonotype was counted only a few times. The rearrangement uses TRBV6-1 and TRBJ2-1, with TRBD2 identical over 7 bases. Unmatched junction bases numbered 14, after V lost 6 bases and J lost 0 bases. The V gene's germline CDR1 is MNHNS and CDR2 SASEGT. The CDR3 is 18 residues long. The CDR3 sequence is CASRPRDYPFSSYNEQFF. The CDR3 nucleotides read TGTGCCAGCAGGCCACGGGACTACCCTTTCAGCTCCTACAATGAGCAGTTCTTC.

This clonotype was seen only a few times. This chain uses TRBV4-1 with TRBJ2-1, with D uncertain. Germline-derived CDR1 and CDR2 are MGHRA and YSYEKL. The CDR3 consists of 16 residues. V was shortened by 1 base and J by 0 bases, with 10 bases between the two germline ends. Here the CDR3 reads CASSQAAQSSYNEQFF. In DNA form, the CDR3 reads TGCGCCAGCAGCCAAGCTGCACAGAGCTCCTACAATGAGCAGTTCTTC.

In DNA form, the CDR3 reads TGTGCCATCAGTGAGGTCACTGGAGGGGATAGTTCACCCCTCCACTTT. This encodes CAISEVTGGDSSPLHF. This chain links TRBV10-3 with TRBJ1-6; the D gene is possibly TRBD1 (5 bases). From germline, CDR1 is ENHRY and CDR2 SYGVKD. V was pared by 2 bases and J by 9 bases, with 17 bases between. This CDR3 has 16 residues.

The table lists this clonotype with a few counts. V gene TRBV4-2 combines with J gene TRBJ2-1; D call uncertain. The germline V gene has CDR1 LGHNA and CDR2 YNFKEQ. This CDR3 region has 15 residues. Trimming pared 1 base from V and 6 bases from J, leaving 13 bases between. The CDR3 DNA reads TGTGCCAGCAGCCAAGTGGCTCACAGCTTCAATGAGCAGTTCTTC. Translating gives CASSQVAHSFNEQFF.

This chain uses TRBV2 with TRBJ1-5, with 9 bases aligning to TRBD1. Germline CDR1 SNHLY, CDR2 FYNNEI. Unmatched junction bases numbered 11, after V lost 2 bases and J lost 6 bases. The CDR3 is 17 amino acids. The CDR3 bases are TGTGCCAGCAGTGAACGGCTGTGGACAGGGGAGGGTCAGCCCCAGCATTTT. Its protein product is CASSERLWTGEGQPQHF.

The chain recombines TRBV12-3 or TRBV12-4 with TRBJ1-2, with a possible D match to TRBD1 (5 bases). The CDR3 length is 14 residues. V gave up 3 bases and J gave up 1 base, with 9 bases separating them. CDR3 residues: CASSLGVFNYGYTF. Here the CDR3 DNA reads TGTGCCAGCAGTTTGGGGGTGTTTAACTATGGCTACACCTTC.

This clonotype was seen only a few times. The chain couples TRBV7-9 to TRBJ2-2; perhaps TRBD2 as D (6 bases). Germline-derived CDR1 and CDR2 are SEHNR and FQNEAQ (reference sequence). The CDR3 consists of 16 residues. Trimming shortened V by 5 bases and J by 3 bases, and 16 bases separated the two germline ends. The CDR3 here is CASSPGLTMYTGELFF. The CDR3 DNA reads TGTGCCAGCAGCCCCGGACTAACCATGTACACCGGGGAGCTGTTTTTT.

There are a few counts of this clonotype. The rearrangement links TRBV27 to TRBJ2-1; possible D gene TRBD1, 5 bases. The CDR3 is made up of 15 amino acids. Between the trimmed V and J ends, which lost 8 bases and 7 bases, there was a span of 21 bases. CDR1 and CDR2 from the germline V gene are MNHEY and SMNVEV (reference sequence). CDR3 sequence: CASALSWGLWNEQFF. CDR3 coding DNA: TGTGCCAGCGCACTAAGTTGGGGCTTATGGAATGAGCAGTTCTTC.

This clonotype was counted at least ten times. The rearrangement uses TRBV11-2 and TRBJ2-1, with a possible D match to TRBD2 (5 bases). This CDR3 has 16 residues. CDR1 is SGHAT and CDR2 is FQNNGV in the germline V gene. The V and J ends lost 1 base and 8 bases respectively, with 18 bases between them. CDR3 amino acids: CASSLGGLGERDEQFF. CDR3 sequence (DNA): TGTGCCAGCAGCTTAGGAGGGTTAGGAGAACGCGATGAGCAGTTCTTC.

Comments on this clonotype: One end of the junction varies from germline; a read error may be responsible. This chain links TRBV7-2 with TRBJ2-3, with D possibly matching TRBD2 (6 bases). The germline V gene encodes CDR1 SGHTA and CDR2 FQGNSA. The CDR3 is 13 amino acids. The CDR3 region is CATRESGTDAQYF. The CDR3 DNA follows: TGTGCCACCCGGGAGTCAGGCACAGATGCGCAGTATTTT.

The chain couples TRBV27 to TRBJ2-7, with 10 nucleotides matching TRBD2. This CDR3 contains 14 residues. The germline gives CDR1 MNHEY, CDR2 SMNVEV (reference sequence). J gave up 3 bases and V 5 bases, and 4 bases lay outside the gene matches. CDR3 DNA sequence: TGTGCCAGCAGTCAACGGACTAGCGGCTACGAGCAGTACTTC. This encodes CASSQRTSGYEQYF.